This record covers a single T cell receptor (beta chain). The data were taken from a study of blood T cell repertoires in COVID-19. The CDR3 runs 19 residues. Assay used: immunoSEQ multiplex PCR; TCRdb lists only in-frame clones, some missing. Of about 280,000 clones in the sample, around nine tenths were seen once. Sequencing was performed on peripheral blood. This receptor was identified in a woman in her thirties with COVID-19, enrolled during active disease. V gene TRBV21-1 combines with J gene TRBJ2-1; the table's D call, TRBD2, has no DNA check behind it. TRBV21-1 is a pseudogene segment. CDR3 bases: TGTGCCAGCAGCAATCCGGGACAGGGGCCTAGCGGGGACTACAATGAGCAGTTCTTC. Encoded protein: CASSNPGQGPSGDYNEQFF.